Below are 16 T cell receptor beta chains sequenced from a single sample in a study of Ad26.COV2.S vaccination and SARS-CoV-2 variants. Documented treatment: about 20 received Ad26.COV2.S at low or high dose, single or two shots; five or six received placebo; per-sample allocation not given. The samples date from day 63 after the first vaccine or placebo injection. Sequenced by immunoSEQ multiplex PCR; TCRdb stores in-frame clones only, minus some. The repertoire includes about 680,000 clones, 70% to 90% of them detected once, and about 1.5% sits in the top ten. The sample in question was peripheral blood, obtained in a trial of Ad26.COV2.S vaccine versus placebo. Receptor source: a person aged 18 to 59 who received the Ad26.COV2.S COVID-19 vaccine or a placebo.

The genes are TRBV6-6 and TRBJ1-2; D not certain. This CDR3 is built from 13 residues. V was cut by 5 bases and J by 7 bases, with 14 bases left in between. Germline lookup yields CDR1 MNHNY and CDR2 SVGAGI (reference sequence). CDR3 in amino acids: CASSPTEGLGYTF. The CDR3 region has the DNA TGTGCCAGCAGTCCCACCGAGGGTCTTGGCTACACCTTC.

The V gene is TRBV10-3, the J gene TRBJ1-2; TRBD1 agrees at 7 bases. CDR3 length: 14 residues. Looked up from germline, CDR1 is ENHRY and CDR2 is SYGVKD. Unmatched junction bases numbered 8, after V lost 4 bases and J lost 6 bases. CDR3 region: CAISGGTDVNGYTF. The DNA for the CDR3 is TGTGCCATCAGTGGCGGGACAGACGTAAATGGCTACACCTTC.

Only one count was recorded for this clone. The V and J genes are TRBV18 and TRBJ2-3, with D uncertain. Germline-derived CDR1 and CDR2 are KGHSH and LQKENI. Trimming removed 5 bases at V and 3 bases at J, with 9 bases between. The CDR3 has 13 residues. The CDR3 region is CASSSVATDTQYF. The CDR3 nucleotides read TGTGCCAGCTCATCTGTGGCAACAGATACGCAGTATTTT.

The chain links TRBV6-5 to TRBJ2-2; 10 bases match TRBD2. Per the germline V gene, CDR1 is MNHEY and CDR2 is SVGAGI. This CDR3 has 16 amino acids. Trimming at V came to 2 bases and at J to 5 bases, leaving 5 bases not matched to a gene. Written as DNA, the CDR3 is TGTGCCAGCAGTTACGAGCTAGCGGGAGTTACCGGGGAGCTGTTTTTT. This gives the protein CASSYELAGVTGELFF.

The chain has TRBV7-9 and TRBJ2-5; 12 nucleotides match TRBD1. Germline-derived CDR1 and CDR2 are SEHNR and FQNEAQ (reference sequence). V trimming: 1 base; J trimming: 5 bases; junction bases outside the gene matches: 2. This CDR3 has 15 amino acids. The CDR3 region is CASSLEGQGAETQYF. The CDR3 nucleotides are TGTGCCAGCAGCTTAGAGGGACAGGGGGCGGAGACCCAGTACTTC.

The V and J genes are TRBV5-1 and TRBJ1-4, with D maybe TRBD1 (5 bases). CDR1 and CDR2 from the germline V gene are SGHRS and YFSETQ. This CDR3 is built from 14 residues. V was cut by 5 bases and J by 5 bases, with 13 bases left in between. The DNA of the CDR3 is TGCGCCAGCAGGCGCGGGGGTTTGAATGAAAAACTGTTTTTT. Translated, it gives CASRRGGLNEKLFF.

The chain joins TRBV3-1 (or the pseudogene TRBV3-2) to TRBJ1-3; no firm D call. The V and J ends lost 0 bases and 0 bases respectively, with 12 bases between them. The CDR3 runs to 17 residues. Germline CDR1 LGHDT, CDR2 YNNKEL (reference sequence). CDR3 sequence (DNA): TGTGCCAGCAGCCAAGAACTTAACATATACTCTGGAAACACCATATATTTT. Translation: CASSQELNIYSGNTIYF.

The rearrangement links TRBV7-8 to TRBJ2-3; D is ambiguous. Germline loops: CDR1 SGHVS, CDR2 FQNEAQ. Trimming pared 5 bases from V and 1 base from J, leaving 10 bases between. CDR3 length: 14 residues. CDR3 sequence: CASSALLGTDTQYF. As DNA, the CDR3 is TGTGCCAGCAGCGCCTTGCTGGGCACAGATACGCAGTATTTT.

This clone has a single count. V and J are TRBV6-6 and TRBJ2-3, with 7 bases aligning to TRBD2. The CDR3 spans 15 residues. The junction had 5 bases not matched to a gene; V was cut back by 3 bases and J by 2 bases. CDR1 and CDR2 from the germline V gene are MNHNY and SVGAGI (reference sequence). Written as DNA, the CDR3 is TGTGCCAGCAGTTATGTCCTAGCGGCCACAGATACGCAGTATTTT. Translating gives CASSYVLAATDTQYF.

As regards this clone: Distinct nucleotide sequences in the sample also encode this CDR3. The chain links TRBV20-1 to TRBJ2-7; TRBD1 might be the D (6 bases). This CDR3 is built from 11 residues. Germline V gives CDR1 DFQATT, CDR2 SNEGSKA (reference sequence). Trimming removed 5 bases from V and 3 bases from J, with 8 bases in between. Written as DNA, the CDR3 is TGCAGTGCTGTGACAGGCTACGAGCAGTACTTC. Its translation is CSAVTGYEQYF.

The V gene is TRBV29-1, the J gene TRBJ1-2; D gene ambiguous. The CDR3 is made up of 14 amino acids. Trimming stripped 1 base from V and 5 bases from J, with 14 bases between. Germline assignment: CDR1 SQVTM and CDR2 ANQGSEA. This chain's CDR3 is CSVEAGRQVYGYTF. CDR3 DNA sequence: TGCAGCGTTGAAGCGGGCAGGCAGGTATATGGCTACACCTTC.

The J gene is TRBJ2-2, the V gene TRBV19; D is tentatively TRBD1 or TRBD2 (6 bases each). The V gene's germline CDR1 is LNHDA and CDR2 SQIVND (reference sequence). The length of the CDR3 is 17 residues. Between the trimmed V and J ends, which lost 4 bases and 3 bases, there was a span of 18 bases. In DNA, the CDR3 is TGTGCCAGTAGTAGTGGTAGAGGGGGGCCCTACACCGGGGAGCTGTTTTTT. Translation: CASSSGRGGPYTGELFF.

V gene TRBV2 combines with J gene TRBJ1-2; TRBD1 matches 11 bases. V dropped 6 bases and J dropped 8; count of bases not matched to a gene: 2. Per the germline V gene, CDR1 is SNHLY and CDR2 is FYNNEI. The CDR3 is 12 amino acids. CDR3 loop: CASSWDRGGYTF. CDR3 bases: TGTGCCAGCAGCTGGGACAGGGGGGGCTACACCTTC.

The chain combines TRBV13 with TRBJ2-2; D possibly uses TRBD1 or TRBD2 (6 bases each). The CDR3 length is 12 residues. Germline V gives CDR1 PRHDT, CDR2 FYEKMQ (reference sequence). V was pared by 5 bases and J by 17 bases, with 18 bases between. CDR3 nucleotides: TGTGCCAGCAGCCCCCAGGGGACGGGGGTATTTTTT. It translates to CASSPQGTGVFF.

This chain uses TRBV10-2 with TRBJ1-5; D unclear. The CDR3 covers 14 residues. Germline CDR1 WSHSY, CDR2 SAAADI. Trimming cost V 3 bases and J 5 bases, with 11 bases left between them. The CDR3 nucleotides read TGCGCCAGCAGTGATTCTCGGCGATATCAGCCCCAGCATTTT. Its protein product is CASSDSRRYQPQHF.

This chain uses TRBV10-1 with TRBJ2-3; 7 nucleotides match TRBD2. Germline trimming cut 4 bases from V and 6 bases from J; bases unmatched to any gene: 4. Germline V gene sequence: CDR1 WNHNN, CDR2 SYGVQD (reference sequence). The CDR3 covers 13 residues. DNA for the CDR3: TGCGCCAGCAGTGCGACTAGCTCGGATACGCAGTATTTT. Its protein product is CASSATSSDTQYF.